Following are 21 T cell receptor beta chains from one sample sequenced in a study of cytomegalovirus exposure and HLA in healthy donors. The PCR contained 60 Vbeta and 13 Jbeta primers. The repertoire was sequenced with immunoSEQ multiplex PCR; TCRdb's copy has only in-frame clones and lacks some. This sample has some 66,000 clones, with roughly 80% found just once. The sample consisted of PBMCs. The receptors derive from a woman between 25 and 40 years old in good health and CMV-seronegative.

The chain uses TRBV27 and TRBJ2-7, with TRBD2 matching over 13 bases. Germline assignment: CDR1 MNHEY and CDR2 SMNVEV (reference sequence). The CDR3 is 17 amino acids. After removal of 0 bases from V and 2 bases from J, the junction contained 4 bases not matched to a gene. In nucleotides, the CDR3 is TGTGCCAGCAGTTTATCCCGACTAGCGGGGGGTACCTACGAGCAGTACTTC. Its translation: CASSLSRLAGGTYEQYF.

CDR3 in amino acids: CASSQEPRGTEAFF. CDR3 DNA sequence: TGCGCCAGCAGCCAAGAACCGAGGGGGACTGAAGCTTTCTTT. The chain combines TRBV4-1 with TRBJ1-1; a weak D match, TRBD1 (6 bases). The CDR3 has 14 residues. Germline V lookup: CDR1 MGHRA, CDR2 YSYEKL. Trimming removed 0 bases from V and 5 bases from J, with 10 bases in between.

The chain is built from TRBV7-2 and TRBJ1-4; TRBD1 agrees at 7 bases. V was pared by 1 base and J by 10 bases, with 15 bases of the junction left unmatched. Germline CDR1 is SGHTA and CDR2 is FQGNSA. The length of the CDR3 is 17 residues. In DNA, the CDR3 is TGTGCCAGCAGCTTAGACCTTCCGACAGGGCGAGACGGAAAACTGTTTTTT. It translates to CASSLDLPTGRDGKLFF.

The V and J genes are TRBV2 and TRBJ2-3, with 7 bases matching TRBD2. V trimming: 6 bases; J trimming: 0 bases; junction bases outside the gene matches: 9. The V gene's germline CDR1 is SNHLY and CDR2 FYNNEI. This CDR3 spans 16 amino acids. CDR3 in DNA: TGTGCCAGCAGCCTTACGGGGGGAACTAGCACAGATACGCAGTATTTT. Protein: CASSLTGGTSTDTQYF.

The gene calls are TRBV7-6 and TRBJ1-1, with 9 bases aligning to TRBD1. V lost 4 bases to trimming and J lost 7 bases; unmatched junction nucleotides: 10. Germline CDR1 is SGHVS and CDR2 is FNYEAQ. The CDR3 covers 15 residues. The CDR3 loop is CASSSADRGEGEAFF. The CDR3 DNA reads TGTGCCAGCAGCTCAGCCGACAGGGGGGAAGGTGAAGCTTTCTTT.

CDR3 protein: CASTRDRYGYTF. The DNA of the CDR3 is TGTGCCAGCACCCGGGACAGATATGGCTACACCTTC. V gene TRBV6-5 combines with J gene TRBJ1-2; 7 bases are a match to TRBD1. Germline CDR1 and CDR2: MNHEY and SVGAGI. The CDR3 sequence is 12 residues long. V trimming: 7 bases; J trimming: 5 bases; junction bases outside the gene matches: 4.

CDR3 nucleotides: TGCAGCGTTCCGGGGGGAGGGGTGGACACCGGGGAGCTGTTTTTT. Its translation: CSVPGGGVDTGELFF. The rearrangement links TRBV29-1 to TRBJ2-2; 7 positions agree with TRBD2. Germline CDR1 reads SQVTM; CDR2 reads ANQGSEA. The CDR3 extends over 15 amino acids. Trimming removed 5 bases from V and 3 bases from J; junction bases left unmatched: 9.

The V and J genes are TRBV6-6 and TRBJ1-2, with TRBD1 identical over 9 bases. The CDR3 spans 15 residues. V trimming: 8 bases; J trimming: 6 bases; junction bases outside the gene matches: 13. Per germline, CDR1 MNHNY and CDR2 SVGAGI (reference sequence). CDR3 loop: CASAYLTGGEDGYTF. CDR3 bases: TGTGCCAGCGCCTACCTGACAGGGGGAGAAGATGGCTACACCTTC.

This rearrangement joins TRBV5-1 to TRBJ1-6, with 8 bases that match TRBD1. Germline CDR1 is SGHRS and CDR2 is YFSETQ. The CDR3 is made up of 15 amino acids. Trimming took 6 bases from V and 8 from J; bases not matched to a gene: 10. The CDR3 sequence: CASKALQGGDSPLHF. The CDR3 nucleotides read TGCGCCAGCAAGGCCTTACAGGGGGGGGATTCACCCCTCCACTTT.

As for this clone: One end of the junction fails to match germline, which may point to a read error. This rearrangement joins TRBV7-9 to TRBJ2-1; 9 positions agree with TRBD2. This CDR3 region has 16 residues. Per the germline V gene, CDR1 is SEHNR and CDR2 is FQNEAQ (reference sequence). CDR3 amino acids: CSSSSIAGDSYNEQFF. In DNA, the CDR3 is TGTTCCAGCAGCTCCATAGCGGGGGACTCCTACAATGAGCAGTTCTTC. Full variable domain (remainder filled in from reference TRBV7-9 and TRBJ2-1): DTGVSQNPRHKITKRGQNVTFRCDPISEHNRLYWYRQTLGQGPEFLTYFQNEAQLEKSRLLSDRFSAERPKGSFSTLEIQRTEQGDSAMYLCSSSSIAGDSYNEQFFGPGTRLTVL.

The chain recombines TRBV7-8 with TRBJ2-2, with D possibly TRBD1 on 6 matching bases. Between the trimmed V and J ends, which lost 1 base and 2 bases, there was a span of 11 bases. CDR1 is SGHVS, CDR2 FQNEAQ, per germline. This CDR3 has 16 residues. CDR3 sequence: CASSLGGTRNTGELFF. The CDR3 coding sequence is TGTGCCAGCAGCTTAGGTGGGACACGTAACACCGGGGAGCTGTTTTTT. The whole variable domain, remainder taken from reference TRBV7-8 and TRBJ2-2, is GAGVSQSPRYKVAKRGQDVALRCDPISGHVSLFWYQQALGQGPEFLTYFQNEAQLDKSGLPSDRFFAERPEGSVSTLKIQRTQQEDSAVYLCASSLGGTRNTGELFFGEGSRLTVL.

This chain joins TRBV5-1 and TRBJ1-5; D is undetermined. Germline CDR1 reads SGHRS; CDR2 reads YFSETQ. V was shortened by 0 bases and J by 0 bases, with 7 bases between the two germline ends. The CDR3 length is 15 residues. The CDR3 sequence: CASSLDSDSNQPQHF. The CDR3 DNA reads TGCGCCAGCAGCTTGGATTCAGATAGCAATCAGCCCCAGCATTTT.

V is TRBV28 and J is TRBJ2-1; D perhaps matches TRBD1 (5 bases). Germline V CDR1 and CDR2: MDHEN, SYDVKM. The ends were cut back, 4 bases at V and 4 bases at J, with 5 bases in the middle. The CDR3 extends over 12 amino acids. The CDR3 bases are TGTGCCAGCAGTTACAGGTACAATGAGCAGTTCTTC. Translated: CASSYRYNEQFF.

The rearrangement uses TRBV5-1 and TRBJ1-4, with TRBD1 as a possible D gene (5 bases). The length of the CDR3 is 12 residues. Looked up from germline, CDR1 is SGHRS and CDR2 is YFSETQ. V lost 4 bases to trimming and J lost 6 bases, with 7 bases between them. CDR3 sequence: CASSQGYEKLFF. The CDR3, as DNA: TGCGCCAGCAGCCAGGGATATGAAAAACTGTTTTTT.

In regard to this clone: The same CDR3 is also encoded by other DNA sequences in this sample. The rearrangement uses TRBV15 and TRBJ1-5, with unresolved D. The CDR3 spans 15 residues. Germline V lookup: CDR1 LNHNV, CDR2 YYDKDF (reference sequence). V gave up 0 bases and J gave up 4 bases, with 10 bases separating them. CDR3 sequence (DNA): TGTGCCACCAGCAGAGACCCGGGTTCAAATCAGCCCCAGCATTTT. This gives the protein CATSRDPGSNQPQHF. Drawing the rest from reference TRBV15 and TRBJ1-5, the complete variable domain is DAMVIQNPRYQVTQFGKPVTLSCSQTLNHNVMYWYQQKSSQAPKLLFHYYDKDFNNEADTPDNFQSRRPNTSFCFLDIRSPGLGDTAMYLCATSRDPGSNQPQHFGDGTRLSIL.

The chain recombines TRBV2 with TRBJ1-6, with D possibly being TRBD1 (5 bases). V shed 7 bases and J shed 5 bases, with 9 bases lying between them. The length of the CDR3 is 13 residues. Germline CDR1 is SNHLY and CDR2 is FYNNEI. The CDR3 nucleotides read TGTGCCAGCAATACAGGTCATAATTCACCCCTCCACTTT. It translates to CASNTGHNSPLHF. Using reference TRBV2 and TRBJ1-6 for the parts outside the CDR3, the full variable domain is EPEVTQTPSHQVTQMGQEVILRCVPISNHLYFYWYRQILGQKVEFLVSFYNNEISEKSEIFDDQFSVERPDGSNFTLKIRSTKLEDSAMYFCASNTGHNSPLHFGNGTRLTVT.

The chain recombines TRBV5-1 with TRBJ2-5, with TRBD2 matching 9 bases. The end of the DNA aligns better with TRBJ2-7, so the J call may be wrong. Germline-derived CDR1 and CDR2 are SGHRS and YFSETQ. CDR3 length equals 15 residues. The CDR3 nucleotides are TGCGCCAGCAGCTTTCAGGCGGGAGGGAACTACGAGCAGTACTTC. Protein product: CASSFQAGGNYEQYF.

This clone has a handful of counts. V gene TRBV19 combines with J gene TRBJ1-2; tentative D call: TRBD1 (6 bases). Trimming shortened V by 7 bases and J by 4 bases, and 22 bases separated the two germline ends. CDR1 LNHDA and CDR2 SQIVND come from the germline V gene (reference sequence). The CDR3 is 16 residues long. The CDR3 DNA is TGTGCCAGTACCACAGGGTCGCTAAGCCCCCTCTATGGCTACACCTTC. Residues: CASTTGSLSPLYGYTF.

V is TRBV6-6 and J is TRBJ2-1, with a weak D call TRBD1 (5 bases). The CDR3 sequence is 16 residues long. V was cut by 0 bases and J by 4 bases, with 13 bases left in between. Germline CDR1 MNHNY, CDR2 SVGAGI (reference sequence). The CDR3 region has the DNA TGTGCCAGCAGTTACTCTGCAGGGCGTGATTACAATGAGCAGTTCTTC. Translation gives CASSYSAGRDYNEQFF.

This rearrangement joins TRBV7-9 to TRBJ2-7, with D hard to call. In germline, CDR1 is SEHNR, CDR2 FQNEAQ (reference sequence). The CDR3 is 15 amino acids. V lost 4 bases to trimming and J lost 2 bases, with 15 bases between them. The CDR3 spells CASSSREFTTYEQYF. The CDR3 region has the DNA TGTGCCAGCAGCTCCCGAGAGTTCACCACCTACGAGCAGTACTTC.

This clone appeared a single time. The V and J genes are TRBV9 and TRBJ2-3, with 8 bases identical to TRBD1. The V gene end was trimmed by 3 bases and the J gene end by 5 bases; junction bases not matched to a gene: 11. Germline V gives CDR1 SGDLS, CDR2 YYNGEE. This CDR3 is built from 16 residues. CDR3: CASSALRTGRVDTQYF. The CDR3 DNA sequence: TGTGCCAGCAGCGCGCTTAGGACAGGGAGAGTAGATACGCAGTATTTT.